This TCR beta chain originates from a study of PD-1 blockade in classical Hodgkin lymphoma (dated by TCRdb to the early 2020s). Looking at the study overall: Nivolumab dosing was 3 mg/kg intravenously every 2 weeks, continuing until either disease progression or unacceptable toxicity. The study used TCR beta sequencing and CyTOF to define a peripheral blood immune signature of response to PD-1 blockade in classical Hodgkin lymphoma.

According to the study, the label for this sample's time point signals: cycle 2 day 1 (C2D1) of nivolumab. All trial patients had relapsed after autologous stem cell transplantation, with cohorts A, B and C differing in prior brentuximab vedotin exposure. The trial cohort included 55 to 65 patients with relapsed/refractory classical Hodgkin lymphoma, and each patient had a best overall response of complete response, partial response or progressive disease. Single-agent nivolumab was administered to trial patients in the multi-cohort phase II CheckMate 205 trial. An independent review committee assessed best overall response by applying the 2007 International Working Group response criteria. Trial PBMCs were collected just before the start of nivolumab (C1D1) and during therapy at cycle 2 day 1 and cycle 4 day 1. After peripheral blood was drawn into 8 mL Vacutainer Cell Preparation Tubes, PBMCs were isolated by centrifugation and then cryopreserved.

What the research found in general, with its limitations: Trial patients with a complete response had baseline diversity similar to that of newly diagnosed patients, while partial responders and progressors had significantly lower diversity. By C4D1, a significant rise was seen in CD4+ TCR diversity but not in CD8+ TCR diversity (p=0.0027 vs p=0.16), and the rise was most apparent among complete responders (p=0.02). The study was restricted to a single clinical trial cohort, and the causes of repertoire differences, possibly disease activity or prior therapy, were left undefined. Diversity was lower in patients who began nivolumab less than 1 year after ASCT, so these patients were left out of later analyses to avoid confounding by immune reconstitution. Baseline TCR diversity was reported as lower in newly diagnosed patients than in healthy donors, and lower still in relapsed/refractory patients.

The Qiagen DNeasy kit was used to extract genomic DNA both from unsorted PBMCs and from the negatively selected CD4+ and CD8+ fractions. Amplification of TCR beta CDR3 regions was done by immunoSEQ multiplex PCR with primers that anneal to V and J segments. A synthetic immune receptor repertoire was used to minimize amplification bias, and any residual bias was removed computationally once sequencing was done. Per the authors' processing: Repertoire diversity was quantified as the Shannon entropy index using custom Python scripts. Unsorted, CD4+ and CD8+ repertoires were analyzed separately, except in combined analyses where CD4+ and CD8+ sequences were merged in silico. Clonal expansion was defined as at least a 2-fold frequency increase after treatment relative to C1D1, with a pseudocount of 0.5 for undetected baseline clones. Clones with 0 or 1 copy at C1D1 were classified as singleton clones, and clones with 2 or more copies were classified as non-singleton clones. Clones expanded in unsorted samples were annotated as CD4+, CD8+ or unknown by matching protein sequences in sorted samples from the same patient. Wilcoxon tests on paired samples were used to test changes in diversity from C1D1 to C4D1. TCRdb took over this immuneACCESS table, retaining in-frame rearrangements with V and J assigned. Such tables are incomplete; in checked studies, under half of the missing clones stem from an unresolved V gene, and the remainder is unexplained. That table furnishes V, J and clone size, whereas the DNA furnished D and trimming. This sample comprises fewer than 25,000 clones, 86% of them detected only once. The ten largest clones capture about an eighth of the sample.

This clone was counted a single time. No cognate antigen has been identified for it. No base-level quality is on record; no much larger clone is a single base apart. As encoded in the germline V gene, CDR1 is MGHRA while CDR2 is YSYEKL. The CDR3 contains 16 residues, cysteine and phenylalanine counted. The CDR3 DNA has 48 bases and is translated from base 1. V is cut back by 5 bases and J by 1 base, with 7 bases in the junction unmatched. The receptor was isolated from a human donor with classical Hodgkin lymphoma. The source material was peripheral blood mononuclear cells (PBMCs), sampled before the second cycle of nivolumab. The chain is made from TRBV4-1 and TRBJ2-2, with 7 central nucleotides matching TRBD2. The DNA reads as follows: TGCGCCAGCAGCGCTCCGGGGGGACTGAACACCGGGGAGCTGTTTTTT. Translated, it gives CASSAPGGLNTGELFF.